This T cell receptor (beta chain) was sequenced during a study of blood T cell repertoires in COVID-19. The wider study: Sites in the United States, Italy and Spain provided acute and convalescent COVID-19 samples. Sample material is recorded as cDNA or gDNA derived from T cells, B-cell-depleted T cells, or PBMCs.

The assay was immunoSEQ multiplex PCR, and TCRdb's table has in-frame clones only and misses some. Found here are approximately 270,000 clones, 87% of them singletons; the top ten hold about 3%. V lost 4 bases and J 3 bases, leaving 10 bases between the germline ends. Per the germline V gene, CDR1 is SQVTM and CDR2 is ANQGSEA. The CDR3 consists of 12 residues. Sequenced: peripheral blood. The chain combines TRBV29-1 with TRBJ2-7, with D tentatively TRBD1 (6 bases). This receptor was identified in a man between 18 and 35 years old with active or convalescent COVID-19. CDR3 sequence (DNA): TGCAGCGTTGTTTTAGGGGGCTACGAGCAGTACTTC. Translated, it gives CSVVLGGYEQYF.